A single sample gave rise to the 11 T cell receptor beta chains below, sequenced in a study of blood T cells in healthy people across ages. A second roughly 6 to 11 cycle PCR used barcoded and J-beta primers. Via MiXCR, TCRdb re-called the 5' RACE reads, giving one row per CDR3 protein. The data contain 700,000 to 1,000,000 distinct CDR3 sequences, 44% of them singletons. The sequenced material came from blood. The receptor set was obtained from a man aged 55-75 years in good health.

The gene calls are TRBV18 and TRBJ2-1, with D maybe TRBD2 (6 bases). Germline-derived CDR1 and CDR2 are KGHSH and LQKENI. The CDR3 runs to 15 residues. The ends were cut back, 3 bases at V and 0 bases at J, with 9 bases in the middle. The CDR3 DNA is TGTGCCAGCTCACCGTTAGCGGCCTCCTACAATGAGCAGTTCTTC. Its translation is CASSPLAASYNEQFF.

The CDR3, as DNA: TGTGCCAGCAGGTACGGGCACCTTCAAGAGACCCAGTACTTC. Protein sequence: CASRYGHLQETQYF. V usage is TRBV6-5 and J usage is TRBJ2-5; D is undetermined. Germline assignment: CDR1 MNHEY and CDR2 SVGAGI. Between the trimmed V and J ends, which lost 6 bases and 2 bases, there was a span of 13 bases. The CDR3 is 14 residues long.

The genes are TRBV7-2 and TRBJ2-7; D tentatively fits TRBD1 or TRBD2 (5 bases each). Germline values: CDR1 SGHTA, CDR2 FQGNSA. The V end lost 3 bases, the J end lost 9 bases, and 12 bases lay between the germline ends. The CDR3 length is 12 residues. The CDR3 DNA sequence: TGTGCCAGCAGCTTCCCGGGGACGATGCAGTACTTC. Protein sequence: CASSFPGTMQYF.

This clonotype was seen only a few times. The chain has TRBV5-1 and TRBJ1-4, with TRBD1 as a possible D gene (5 bases). V was shortened by 4 bases and J by 7 bases, with 14 bases between the two germline ends. The CDR3 has 14 amino acids. Germline V gene data show CDR1 as SGHRS and CDR2 as YFSETQ. The CDR3 protein is CASSLTASGEKLFF. CDR3 coding DNA: TGCGCCAGCAGCCTGACAGCGTCTGGTGAAAAACTGTTTTTT.

The rearrangement uses TRBV4-3 and TRBJ2-5; tentatively, D is TRBD2 (5 bases). The CDR3 runs to 13 residues. Looked up from germline, CDR1 is LGHNA and CDR2 is YSLEER. V was pared by 3 bases and J by 11 bases, with 16 bases between. CDR3 protein: CASSQGLTREQYF. CDR3 bases: TGCGCCAGCAGCCAGGGCCTAACGAGGGAGCAGTACTTC.

The J gene is TRBJ2-3, the V gene TRBV15; D tentatively fits TRBD1 or TRBD2 (5 bases each). V lost 0 bases to trimming and J lost 2 bases, with 21 bases between them. The V gene's germline CDR1 is LNHNV and CDR2 YYDKDF (reference sequence). This CDR3 region has 19 residues. The CDR3 region has the DNA TGTGCCACCAGCAGAGATTGGCAGTTCTACGGGACGCACACAGATACGCAGTATTTT. Translated, it gives CATSRDWQFYGTHTDTQYF.

This chain uses TRBV20-1 with TRBJ1-5; D may be TRBD1 (5 bases). This CDR3 is built from 12 residues. V was pared by 1 base and J by 9 bases, with 10 bases between. Germline V CDR1 and CDR2: DFQATT, SNEGSKA (reference sequence). The CDR3 DNA reads TGCAGTGCTAGAGCCTCAGGGCGGCCCCAGCATTTT. Amino acids: CSARASGRPQHF.

The chain links TRBV12-3 or TRBV12-4 to TRBJ1-1; D is unresolved. V lost 6 bases and J 11 bases, leaving 16 bases between the germline ends. This CDR3 has 12 amino acids. CDR3 protein: CASRPTHLNAFF. CDR3 sequence (DNA): TGTGCCAGCAGGCCGACACATCTGAACGCTTTCTTT.

Only a few counts were recorded for this clonotype. The chain recombines TRBV20-1 with TRBJ2-3; TRBD2 matches at 11 bases. The V segment lost 3 bases and the J segment 2 bases; nucleotides outside the gene matches: 7. The CDR3 spans 16 residues. Germline loops: CDR1 DFQATT, CDR2 SNEGSKA (reference sequence). The CDR3 DNA reads TGCAGTGCTAGCCCGCCTAGCGGGGGGCACACAGATACGCAGTATTTT. This encodes CSASPPSGGHTDTQYF.

This sequence joins TRBV7-2 and TRBJ2-1, with TRBD2 matching over 7 bases. The germline V gene encodes CDR1 SGHTA and CDR2 FQGNSA. CDR3 length: 14 residues. V shed 1 base and J 8 bases; nucleotides not matched to a gene: 5. CDR3 nucleotide sequence: TGTGCCAGCAGCTTAGAGACTAGCTCCGATGAGCAGTTCTTC. This translates into CASSLETSSDEQFF.

J is TRBJ1-5 and V is TRBV7-8, with D possibly matching TRBD1 (6 bases). Trimming took 4 bases from V and 5 from J, leaving 15 bases between them. Germline CDR1 SGHVS, CDR2 FQNEAQ. The CDR3 consists of 15 residues. Written as DNA, the CDR3 is TGTGCCAGCAGCTCACTCCGAGGGGGGGATCAGCCCCAGCATTTT. Translation gives CASSSLRGGDQPQHF.